This T cell receptor beta chain was recovered during a study of T-cell memory formation after mild COVID-19. The overall study: Clusters were largely donor specific.

Notes on the study in general: Later expanders leaned CD4+, whereas clones that contracted between day 15 and 85 were balanced CD4/CD8.

Constant-segment primers were used for 5'RACE, and the resulting TCR alpha and TCR beta cDNA libraries carried sample barcodes and UMIs. From the 5' RACE reads, TCRdb called clonotypes with MiXCR, one entry per CDR3 protein. This sample has 350,000 to 450,000 distinct CDR3 sequences, with 25% to 30% found just once. Regarding this clonotype: Its specificity is not known.

Deletions cut 3 bases from V and 7 bases from J, with 7 bases between. This CDR3 comprises 12 residues. Germline assignment: CDR1 SGHDT and CDR2 YYEEEE. The J gene is TRBJ2-2, the V gene TRBV5-6; D assignment may be TRBD1 or TRBD2 (5 bases each). The sequencing sample was made of PBMCs or a T cell subset sorted from them (not recorded which). The TCR comes from an adult woman who had mild COVID-19 (a few samples of this study predate the infection). Cell type and time point are not known. The CDR3 spells CASSWDRGELFF. The DNA for the CDR3 is TGTGCCAGCAGCTGGGACCGCGGGGAGCTGTTTTTT.